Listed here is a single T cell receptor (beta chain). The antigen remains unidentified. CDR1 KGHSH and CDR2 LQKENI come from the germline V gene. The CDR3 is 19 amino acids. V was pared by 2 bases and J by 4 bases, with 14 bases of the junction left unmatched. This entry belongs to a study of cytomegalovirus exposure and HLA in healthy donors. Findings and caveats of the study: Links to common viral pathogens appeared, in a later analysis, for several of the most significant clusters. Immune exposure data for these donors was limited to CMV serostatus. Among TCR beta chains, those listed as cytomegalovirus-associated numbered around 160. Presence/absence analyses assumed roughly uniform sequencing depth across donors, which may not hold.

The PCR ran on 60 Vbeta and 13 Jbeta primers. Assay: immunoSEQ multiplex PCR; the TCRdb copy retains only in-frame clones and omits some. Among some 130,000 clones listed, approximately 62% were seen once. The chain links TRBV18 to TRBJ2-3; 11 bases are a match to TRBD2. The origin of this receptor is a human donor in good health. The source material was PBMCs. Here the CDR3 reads CASSPFPATSGKDADTQYF. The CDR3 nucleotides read TGTGCCAGCTCACCATTTCCCGCGACTAGCGGGAAAGACGCAGATACGCAGTATTTT.